Reported below is one T cell receptor beta chain. The specificity of this receptor is unknown. No much larger clone exists at a distance of one base, and base qualities are not known. The data derive from a study of cytomegalovirus exposure and HLA in healthy donors (dated by TCRdb to 2016 to 2017). Regarding the study in general: In an earlier analysis of some 550 of the donors, 276 Gb of sequence data and about 110 million unique TCR beta sequences from about 179 million T cells were reported. Using immunosequencing, the study profiled T cell repertoires from around 680 subjects and related those repertoires to cytomegalovirus serostatus. Among about 410 genotyped donors of the cohort, an average of approximately 220,000 unique TCR beta nucleotide sequences was sequenced per donor, of which about 18% were non-productive. A separate validation cohort of approximately 130 different subjects was used in addition to the roughly 700-subject first cohort. To decide whether each TCR beta V gene segment behaved as functional or pseudogenic, an earlier analysis of over 500 of the donors relied on high-throughput TCR beta sequencing. Of the approximately 400 genotyped donors, approximately 83% fell in the genetic ancestry cluster associated with self-reported Caucasian donors. The number of donors typed differed by locus, with roughly 620-640 for A, B, C, DRB1 and DQB1, over 500 for DQA1, about 610 for DPA1, and under 490 for DPB1. A few DR-DQ haplotypes were treated as single units for association and clustering because of strong linkage in the cohort. Approximately 300 gigabases of sequencing data and approximately 92 million unique TCR sequences made up an early release that covered under 750 HLA-typed donors. In a later analysis, previously published TCR beta repertoires from 550 to 700 donors were re-analyzed and high-resolution HLA genotyping was added so that TCR occurrence patterns could be studied. Donor age, sex, ethnicity and CMV serostatus were collected together with the repertoire data. The study was designed to test whether signatures of past pathogen exposure could be identified by cataloging public T cell receptors. In the later analysis, no new phenotypic data were used to find candidate immune exposures; instead, reliance was placed on TCR beta sequences and their occurrence across donors. The study combined high-throughput TCR immunosequencing, statistical association of individual TCRs with disease status, and machine learning to predict cytomegalovirus infection status. Class I and class II HLA loci were covered by the typing at four-digit resolution. A later genetic analysis used genome-wide SNP genotypes for about 65% of the 666 donors, treating that subset as a discovery cohort. All discovery cohort repertoires had been generated on a single sequencing platform.

Via the germline V gene, CDR1 is SGHRS and CDR2 YFSETQ. The junction shows trimming of 4 bases on V and 4 bases on J, and the gene matches do not reach 6 bases of it. The CDR3 holds 14 amino acids from the cysteine to the phenylalanine. The only DNA kept is the CDR3, 42 bases in frame from the first base. In total, approximately 700 healthy bone marrow donors made up the cohort. At the time of sampling, all cohort members were nominally healthy, though unrecorded immune exposures were likely present. The donor was CMV seronegative and was included in the group of approximately 350 seronegative cohort members. Every donor gave a peripheral blood sample, and the peripheral blood mononuclear cells from that sample were used for TCR beta sequencing. The Qiagen DNeasy Blood Extraction Kit was used to extract genomic DNA from the blood cell samples. Receptor libraries were prepared by the immunoSEQ multiplex PCR assay. For the multiplex PCR, a mixture combining 60 forward primers for TCR Vbeta segments and 13 reverse primers for TCR Jbeta segments was used. Amplification of the CDR3 region of rearranged TCR beta genes was performed with a multiplex PCR assay on genomic DNA. The Illumina HiSeq System was used to sequence the amplified TCR beta libraries as 87-base-pair reads. The authors processed their data as follows. A later analysis counted some 80 million unique TCR beta chains across the approximately 700 repertoires, and around 9.9 million of these chains were shared by at least two donors. To remove PCR and sequencing errors, raw reads were error-corrected and collapsed into unique sequences using a nearest-neighbor algorithm that merged closely related sequences. To assign V, D and J gene segments, CDR3 sequences were aligned to IMGT reference sequences. For a sequence to be retained, at least a six-nucleotide match to both a V gene segment and a J gene segment was required. Rearrangements were called productive when the CDR3 lacked stop codons and stayed in frame with V and J; all others were non-productive. Following IMGT convention, CDR3 was defined as the stretch from the second conserved V-encoded cysteine to the conserved J-encoded phenylalanine. The earlier analysis of more than 450 of the donors excluded sequences that lacked an unambiguous match to a single V gene segment. An earlier analysis of several hundred of the donors called V segments functional above 56.7% productive rearrangements and segregating when the between-donor standard deviation exceeded 5%. A statistical classification framework was developed to diagnose cytomegalovirus status using the catalog of TCR beta chain sequences. V and J gene assignment, in a later analysis, came from comparing TCR nucleotide sequences with IMGT/GENE-DB human TR gene sequences. The TCRdist pipeline was used in a later analysis to assign CDR3 sequences and most-parsimonious VDJ recombination scenarios. In a later analysis, each TCR beta chain was defined by its CDR3 amino acid sequence together with its V-gene family, and reads without a unique V-gene family were excluded. To address suspected cross-contamination and a sequencing artifact, a later analysis removed a few hundred highly shared, low-generation-probability nucleotide sequences. For each public chain, a later analysis derived a clonal expansion index from normalized ranks of inferred template counts within each repertoire. In a later analysis, generation probabilities were computed with a VDJ recombination model fitted to out-of-frame rearrangements, and the resulting probabilities were checked against IGoR. In a later analysis, hypergeometric tests were used to score TCR-TCR, TCR-HLA and TCR-CMV co-occurrence, with a repertoire-size bias correction applied to TCR pairs. False discovery rates were estimated in a later analysis by permuting HLA or CMV assignments 20 times. In a later analysis, co-occurring TCRs were grouped using DBSCAN, and TCRdist sequence similarity was added for clustering within HLA-allele-positive subsets. Co-occurrence clustering excluded repertoires with fewer than 30,000 or more than 120,000 public chains, plus five with anomalous nucleotide sharing. Imported from immuneACCESS, the table was reduced by TCRdb to in-frame sequences with V and J called. These copies leave out some clones; in studies compared against another copy, an unresolved V gene accounts for under half, and the cause of the remainder is not known. That table gives V, J and clone size, and the DNA gave D and trimming. For this sample the table gives approximately 140,000 clones, of which about 74% were detected only once. Roughly 4.9% of the sample is taken by the ten largest.

What the study reported, not specific to this receptor: In a later analysis, TCR association rates were found to vary across HLA loci, with the most associated TCRs seen for DRB1 alleles and the fewest for HLA-C alleles. The presence/absence analyses assumed that sequencing depth was roughly uniform across donors, and that assumption may not be true. HLA typing was unavailable for some donors at each locus, so association tests used only the typed subset. While some public TCRs were present in many individuals, most TCR sequences turned up only very rarely across donors. In an earlier analysis of over 550 of the donors, most TCR beta V segments were observed in productive rearrangements about 87% or about 30% of the time, broadly matching IMGT annotations. V-gene and J-gene trimming of TCR beta chains was associated with a missense DCLRE1C variant in a later genetic analysis, and the association was replicated in an independent cohort. According to a later analysis, parvovirus B19, influenza, CMV and Epstein-Barr virus appeared linked to several top co-occurrence clusters. Because the 87-base-pair reads could not distinguish some IMGT-functional V segments, including TRBV6-2 and TRBV6-3, those segments were excluded. In a later analysis, around 15,000 TCR beta sequences were associated with specific HLA alleles at a false discovery rate of 0.05. The study gave a list of more than 150 TCR beta chains associated with cytomegalovirus. Only TCR beta chains were sequenced in this cohort, and the absence of alpha or paired-chain data limited detectable features. Correlated functional status among segregating V segments might reflect linkage disequilibrium, but an unknown experimental factor could not be ruled out. Compared with the 666-donor mean, donors in an Asian-associated ancestry cluster had fewer N-insertions in productive TCRs, according to a later genetic analysis. Most CMV-associated TCR beta chains appeared to be HLA-restricted in a later analysis, and the HLA associations seemed to be driven largely by CMV exposure. In a later analysis, HLA-associated TCR beta chains were found to be more clonally expanded and to have lower generation probabilities than equally common non-associated chains. The authors suggested that the approach could potentially be generalized to other disease states and immunological phenotypes. When HLA alleles, especially DR and DQ, strongly co-occurred, attributing TCR associations to individual alleles was difficult. Three of the identified cytomegalovirus-associated TCR beta chains were confirmed in vitro to be specific for cytomegalovirus antigens. Because counts were too low, roughly 16 rarely observed V segments, including chromosome 9 orphons, were excluded from the earlier analysis of around 590 of the donors. The classifier was reported to diagnose cytomegalovirus status with high specificity and sensitivity in both the original and validation cohorts. A cluster of highly shared sequence variants was judged likely to be a technical artifact of the sequencing pipeline. Immune exposure information for the cohort was limited to CMV serostatus. A further reported finding was that TCR beta sequences accurately predicted the HLA-A and HLA-B alleles for most subjects in the first cohort.

What was sequenced was PBMCs. Recombination linked TRBV5-1 to TRBJ2-7, with 9 bases matching TRBD1. The clonotype comes from a woman in her 50s in good health and CMV-seronegative. In nucleotides, the sequence is TGCGCCAGCAGCCGACCGGGACAGGGATACGAGCAGTACTTC. Its amino acids are CASSRPGQGYEQYF.